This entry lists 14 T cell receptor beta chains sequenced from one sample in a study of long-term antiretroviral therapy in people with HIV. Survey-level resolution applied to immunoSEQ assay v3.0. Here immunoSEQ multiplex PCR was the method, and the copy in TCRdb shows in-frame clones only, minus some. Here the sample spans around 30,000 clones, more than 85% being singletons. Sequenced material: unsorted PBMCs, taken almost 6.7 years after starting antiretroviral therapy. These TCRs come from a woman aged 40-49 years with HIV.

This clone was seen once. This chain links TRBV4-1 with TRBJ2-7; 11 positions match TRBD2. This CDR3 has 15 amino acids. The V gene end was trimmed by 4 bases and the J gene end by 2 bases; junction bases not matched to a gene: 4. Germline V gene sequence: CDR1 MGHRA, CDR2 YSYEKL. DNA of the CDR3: TGCGCCAGCAGCCCCGGGACTAGCGGCCCCTACGAGCAGTACTTC. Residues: CASSPGTSGPYEQYF.

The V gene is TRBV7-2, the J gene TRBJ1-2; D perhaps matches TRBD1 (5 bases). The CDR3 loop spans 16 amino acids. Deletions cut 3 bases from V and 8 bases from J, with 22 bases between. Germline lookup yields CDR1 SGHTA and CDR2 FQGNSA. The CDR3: CASSFSREGVRGGYTF. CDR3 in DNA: TGTGCCAGCAGCTTCTCTAGGGAAGGGGTTAGAGGAGGCTACACCTTC.

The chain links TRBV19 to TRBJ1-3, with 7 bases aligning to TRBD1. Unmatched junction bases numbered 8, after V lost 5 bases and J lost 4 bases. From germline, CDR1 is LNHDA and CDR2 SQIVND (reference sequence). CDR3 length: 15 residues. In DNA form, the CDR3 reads TGTGCCAGTAGTGAACAGGGGTCTCCCGGAAACACCATATATTTT. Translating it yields CASSEQGSPGNTIYF. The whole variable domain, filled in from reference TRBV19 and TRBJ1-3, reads DGGITQSPKYLFRKEGQNVTLSCEQNLNHDAMYWYRQDPGQGLRLIYYSQIVNDFQKGDIAEGYSVSREKKESFPLTVTSAQKNPTAFYLCASSEQGSPGNTIYFGEGSWLTVV.

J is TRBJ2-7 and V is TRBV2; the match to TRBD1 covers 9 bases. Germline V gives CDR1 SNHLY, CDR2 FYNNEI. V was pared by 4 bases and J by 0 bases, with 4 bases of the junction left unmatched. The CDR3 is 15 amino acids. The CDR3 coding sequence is TGTGCCAGCAGTGTCGGACAGGGGAGCTCCTACGAGCAGTACTTC. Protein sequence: CASSVGQGSSYEQYF.

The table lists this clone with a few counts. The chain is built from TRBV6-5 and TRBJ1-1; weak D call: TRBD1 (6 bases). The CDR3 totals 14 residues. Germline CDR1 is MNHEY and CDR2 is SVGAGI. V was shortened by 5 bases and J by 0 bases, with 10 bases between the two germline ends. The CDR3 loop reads CASSQRDMNTEAFF. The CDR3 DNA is TGTGCCAGCAGTCAGAGGGACATGAACACTGAAGCTTTCTTT.

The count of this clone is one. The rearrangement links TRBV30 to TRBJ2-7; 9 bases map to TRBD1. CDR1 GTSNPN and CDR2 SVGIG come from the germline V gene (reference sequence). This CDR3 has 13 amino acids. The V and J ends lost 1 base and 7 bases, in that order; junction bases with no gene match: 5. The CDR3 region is CAWSAGTGREQYF. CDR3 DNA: TGTGCCTGGAGTGCGGGGACAGGGAGGGAGCAGTACTTC.

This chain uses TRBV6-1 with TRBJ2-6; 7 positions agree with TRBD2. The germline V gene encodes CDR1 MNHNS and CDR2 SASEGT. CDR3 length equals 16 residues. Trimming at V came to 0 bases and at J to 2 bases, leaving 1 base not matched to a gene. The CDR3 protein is CASSEASGTGANVLTF. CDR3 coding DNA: TGTGCCAGCAGTGAAGCGAGCGGGACTGGGGCCAACGTCCTGACTTTC.

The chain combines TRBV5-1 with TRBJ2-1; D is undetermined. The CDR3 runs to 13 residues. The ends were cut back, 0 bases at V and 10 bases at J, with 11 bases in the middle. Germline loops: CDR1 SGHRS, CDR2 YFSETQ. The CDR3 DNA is TGCGCCAGCAGCTTGGAGGCCCCCGTGGAGCAGTTCTTC. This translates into CASSLEAPVEQFF.

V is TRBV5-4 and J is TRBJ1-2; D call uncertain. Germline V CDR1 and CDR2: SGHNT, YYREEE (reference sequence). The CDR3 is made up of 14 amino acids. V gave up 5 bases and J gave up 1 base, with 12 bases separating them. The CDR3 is CASRPPQINYGYTF. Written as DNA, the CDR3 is TGTGCCAGCAGACCCCCTCAAATTAACTATGGCTACACCTTC.

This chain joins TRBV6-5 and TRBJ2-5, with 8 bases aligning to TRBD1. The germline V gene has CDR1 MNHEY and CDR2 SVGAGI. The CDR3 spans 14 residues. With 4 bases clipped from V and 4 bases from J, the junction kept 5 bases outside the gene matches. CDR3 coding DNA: TGTGCCAGCAGTTTCGCAGGGGGCCGAGAGACCCAGTACTTC. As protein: CASSFAGGRETQYF.

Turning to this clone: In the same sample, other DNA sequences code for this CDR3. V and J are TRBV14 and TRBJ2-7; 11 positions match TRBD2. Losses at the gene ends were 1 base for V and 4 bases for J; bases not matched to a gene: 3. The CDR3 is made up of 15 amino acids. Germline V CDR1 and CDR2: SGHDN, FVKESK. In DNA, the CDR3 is TGTGCCAGCAGCCAAGGGACTAGCGGGCCTTACGAGCAGTACTTC. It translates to CASSQGTSGPYEQYF.

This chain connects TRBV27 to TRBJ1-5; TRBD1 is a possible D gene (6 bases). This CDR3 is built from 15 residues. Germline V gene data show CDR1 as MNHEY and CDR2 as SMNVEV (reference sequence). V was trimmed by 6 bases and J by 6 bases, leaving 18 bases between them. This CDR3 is CASSRTQGILQPQHF. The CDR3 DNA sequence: TGTGCCAGCAGCCGCACACAGGGAATTCTTCAGCCCCAGCATTTT.

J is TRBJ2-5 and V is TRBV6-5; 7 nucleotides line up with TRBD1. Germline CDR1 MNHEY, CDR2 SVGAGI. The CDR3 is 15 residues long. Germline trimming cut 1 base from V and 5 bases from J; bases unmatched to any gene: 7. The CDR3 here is CASSYFPTGVETQYF. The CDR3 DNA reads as TGTGCCAGCAGTTACTTCCCCACAGGGGTCGAGACCCAGTACTTC.

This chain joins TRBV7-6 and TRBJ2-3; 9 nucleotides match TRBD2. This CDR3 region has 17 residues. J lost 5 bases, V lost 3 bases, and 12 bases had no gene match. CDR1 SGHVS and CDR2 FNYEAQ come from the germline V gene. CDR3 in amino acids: CASSFMVAGGPGDTQYF. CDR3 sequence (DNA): TGTGCCAGCAGCTTCATGGTGGCGGGGGGGCCGGGAGATACGCAGTATTTT.